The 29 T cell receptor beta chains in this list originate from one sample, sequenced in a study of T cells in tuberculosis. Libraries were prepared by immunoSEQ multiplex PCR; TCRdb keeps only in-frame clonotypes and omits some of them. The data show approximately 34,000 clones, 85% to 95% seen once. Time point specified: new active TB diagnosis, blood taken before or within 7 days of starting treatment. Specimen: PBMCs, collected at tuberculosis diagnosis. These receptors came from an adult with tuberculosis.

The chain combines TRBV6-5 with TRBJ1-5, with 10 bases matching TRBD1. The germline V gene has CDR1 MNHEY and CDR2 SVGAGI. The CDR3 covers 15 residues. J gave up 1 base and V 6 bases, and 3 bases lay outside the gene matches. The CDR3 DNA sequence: TGTGCCAGCAGAGTGGGACAGGGGAGCAATCAGCCCCAGCATTTT. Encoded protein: CASRVGQGSNQPQHF.

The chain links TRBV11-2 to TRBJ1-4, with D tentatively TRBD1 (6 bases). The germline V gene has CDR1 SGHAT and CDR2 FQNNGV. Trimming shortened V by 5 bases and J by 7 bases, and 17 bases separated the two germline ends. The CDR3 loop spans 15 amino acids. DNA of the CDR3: TGTGCCAGCAGCCAGGGGTGGGGGTCTGGTGAAAAACTGTTTTTT. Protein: CASSQGWGSGEKLFF.

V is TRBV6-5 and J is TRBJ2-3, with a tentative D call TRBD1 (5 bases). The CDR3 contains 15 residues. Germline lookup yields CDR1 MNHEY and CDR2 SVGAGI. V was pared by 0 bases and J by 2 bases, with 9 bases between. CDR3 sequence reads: CASSYSQVYTDTQYF. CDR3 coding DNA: TGTGCCAGCAGTTACTCACAGGTGTACACAGATACGCAGTATTTT.

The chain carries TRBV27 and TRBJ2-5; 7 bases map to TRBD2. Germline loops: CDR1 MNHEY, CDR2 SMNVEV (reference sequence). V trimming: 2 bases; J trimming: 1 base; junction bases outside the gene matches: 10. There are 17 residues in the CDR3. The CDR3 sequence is CASSLGPGGNSQETQYF. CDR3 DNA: TGTGCCAGCAGTTTAGGACCCGGGGGGAACTCCCAAGAGACCCAGTACTTC.

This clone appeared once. CDR3 protein: CASSQGPELYNEQFF. Here the CDR3 DNA reads TGTGCCAGCAGCCAGGGCCCCGAACTTTACAATGAGCAGTTCTTC. The chain carries TRBV4-2 and TRBJ2-1, with D hard to call. CDR3 length: 15 amino acids. Germline V gene lookup returns CDR1 LGHNA and CDR2 YNFKEQ. Between the trimmed V and J ends, which lost 3 bases and 4 bases, there was a span of 13 bases.

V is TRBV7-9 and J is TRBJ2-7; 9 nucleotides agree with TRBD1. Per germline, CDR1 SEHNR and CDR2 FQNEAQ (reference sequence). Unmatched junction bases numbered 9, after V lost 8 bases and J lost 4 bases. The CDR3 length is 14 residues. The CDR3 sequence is CASQTPGQGYEQYV. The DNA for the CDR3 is TGTGCCAGCCAAACCCCGGGACAGGGATACGAGCAGTACGTC.

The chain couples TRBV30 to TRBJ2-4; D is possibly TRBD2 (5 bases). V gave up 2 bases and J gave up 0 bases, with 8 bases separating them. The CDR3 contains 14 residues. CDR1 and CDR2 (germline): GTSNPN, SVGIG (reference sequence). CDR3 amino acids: CAWSLALAKNIQYF. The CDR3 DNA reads TGTGCCTGGAGTTTAGCGTTAGCCAAAAACATTCAGTACTTC.

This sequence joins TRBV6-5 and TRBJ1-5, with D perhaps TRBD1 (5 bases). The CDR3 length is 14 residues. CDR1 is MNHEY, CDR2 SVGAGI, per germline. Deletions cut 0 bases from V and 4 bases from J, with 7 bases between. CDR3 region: CASSYSDRNQPQHF. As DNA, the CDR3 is TGTGCCAGCAGTTACTCTGACAGAAATCAGCCCCAGCATTTT.

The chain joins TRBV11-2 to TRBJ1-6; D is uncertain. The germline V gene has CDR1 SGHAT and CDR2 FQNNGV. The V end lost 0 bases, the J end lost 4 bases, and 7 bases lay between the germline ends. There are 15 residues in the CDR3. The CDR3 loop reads CASSLDPDYNSPLHF. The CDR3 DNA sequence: TGTGCCAGCAGCTTAGACCCAGATTATAATTCACCCCTCCACTTT.

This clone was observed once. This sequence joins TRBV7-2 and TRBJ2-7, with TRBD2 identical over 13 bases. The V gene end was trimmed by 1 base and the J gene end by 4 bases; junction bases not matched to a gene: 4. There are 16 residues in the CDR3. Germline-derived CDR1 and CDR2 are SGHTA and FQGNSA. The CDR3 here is CASSLEGTSGAYEQYF. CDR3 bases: TGTGCCAGCAGCTTAGAGGGGACTAGCGGGGCTTACGAGCAGTACTTC.

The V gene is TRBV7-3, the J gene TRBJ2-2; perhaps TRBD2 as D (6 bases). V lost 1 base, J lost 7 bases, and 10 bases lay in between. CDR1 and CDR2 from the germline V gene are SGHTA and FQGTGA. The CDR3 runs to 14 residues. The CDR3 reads CASSLNGGDGELFF. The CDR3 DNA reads TGTGCCAGCAGCTTAAACGGGGGAGACGGGGAGCTGTTTTTT. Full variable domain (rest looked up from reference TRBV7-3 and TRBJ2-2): GAGVSQTPSNKVTEKGKYVELRCDPISGHTALYWYRQSLGQGPEFLIYFQGTGAADDSGLPNDRFFAVRPEGSVSTLKIQRTERGDSAVYLCASSLNGGDGELFFGEGSRLTVL.

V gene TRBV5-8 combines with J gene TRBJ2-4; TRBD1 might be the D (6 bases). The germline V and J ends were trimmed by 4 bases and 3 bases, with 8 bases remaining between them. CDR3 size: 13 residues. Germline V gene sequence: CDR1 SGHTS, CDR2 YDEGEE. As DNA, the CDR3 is TGTGCCAGCAGCAAGGACAGCAAAAACATTCAGTACTTC. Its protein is CASSKDSKNIQYF.

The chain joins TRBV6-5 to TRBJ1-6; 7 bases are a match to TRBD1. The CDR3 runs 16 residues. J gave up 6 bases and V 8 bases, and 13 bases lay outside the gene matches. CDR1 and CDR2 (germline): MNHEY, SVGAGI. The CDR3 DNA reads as TGTGCCAGCGGTTTGACAGGGACGGGGTTTAATTCACCCCTCCACTTT. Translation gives CASGLTGTGFNSPLHF.

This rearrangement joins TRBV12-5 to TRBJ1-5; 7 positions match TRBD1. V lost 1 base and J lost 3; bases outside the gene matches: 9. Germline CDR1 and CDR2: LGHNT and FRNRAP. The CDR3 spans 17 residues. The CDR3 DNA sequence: TGTGCTAGTGGTTTGGAGTCAACAGGGGCGACCAATCAGCCCCAGCATTTT. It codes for CASGLESTGATNQPQHF.

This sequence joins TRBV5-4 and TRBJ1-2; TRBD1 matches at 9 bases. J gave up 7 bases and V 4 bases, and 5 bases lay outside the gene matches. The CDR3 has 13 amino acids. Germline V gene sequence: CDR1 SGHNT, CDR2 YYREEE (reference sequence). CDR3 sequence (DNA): TGTGCCAGCAGCCCGGGACAGGGTAGTGGCTACACCTTC. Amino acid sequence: CASSPGQGSGYTF.

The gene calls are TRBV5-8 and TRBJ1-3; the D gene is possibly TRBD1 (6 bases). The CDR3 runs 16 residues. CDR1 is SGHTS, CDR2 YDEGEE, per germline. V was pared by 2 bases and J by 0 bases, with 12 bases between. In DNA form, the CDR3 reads TGTGCCAGCAGCTTACAGGGTAAAAGCTCTGGAAACACCATATATTTT. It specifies CASSLQGKSSGNTIYF.

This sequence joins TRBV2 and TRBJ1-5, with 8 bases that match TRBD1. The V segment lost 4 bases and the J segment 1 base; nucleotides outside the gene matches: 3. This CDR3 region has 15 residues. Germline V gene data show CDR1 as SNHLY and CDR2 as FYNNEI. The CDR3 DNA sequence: TGTGCCAGCAGTGTCAGGGGGCGAAGCAATCAGCCCCAGCATTTT. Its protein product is CASSVRGRSNQPQHF.

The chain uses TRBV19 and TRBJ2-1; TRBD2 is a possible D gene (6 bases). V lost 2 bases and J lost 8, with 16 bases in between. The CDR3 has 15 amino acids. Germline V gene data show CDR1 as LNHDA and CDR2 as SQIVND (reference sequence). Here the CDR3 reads CASSIIITGLDEQFF. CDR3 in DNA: TGTGCCAGTAGTATAATAATCACGGGACTCGATGAGCAGTTCTTC.

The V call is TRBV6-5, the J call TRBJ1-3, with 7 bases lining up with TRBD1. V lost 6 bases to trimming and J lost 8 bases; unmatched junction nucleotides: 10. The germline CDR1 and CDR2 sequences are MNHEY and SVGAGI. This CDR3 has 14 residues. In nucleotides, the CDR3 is TGTGCCAGCAGCCACGACAGGGCAAGAGACACCATATATTTT. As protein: CASSHDRARDTIYF.

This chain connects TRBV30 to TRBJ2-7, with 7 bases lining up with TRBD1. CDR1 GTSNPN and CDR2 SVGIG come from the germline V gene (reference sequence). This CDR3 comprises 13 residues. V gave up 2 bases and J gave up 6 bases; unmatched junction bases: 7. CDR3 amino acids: CAWSLDRALEQYF. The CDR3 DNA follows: TGTGCCTGGAGTTTAGACAGGGCCCTCGAGCAGTACTTC.

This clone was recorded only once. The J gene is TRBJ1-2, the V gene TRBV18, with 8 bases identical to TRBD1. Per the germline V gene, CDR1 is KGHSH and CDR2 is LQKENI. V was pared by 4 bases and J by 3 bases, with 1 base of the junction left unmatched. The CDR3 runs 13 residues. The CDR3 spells CASSQQGDYGYTF. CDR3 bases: TGTGCCAGCTCACAACAGGGGGACTATGGCTACACCTTC. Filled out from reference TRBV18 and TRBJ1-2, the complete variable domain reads NAGVMQNPRHLVRRRGQEARLRCSPMKGHSHVYWYRQLPEEGLKFMVYLQKENIIDESGMPKERFSAEFPKEGPSILRIQQVVRGDSAAYFCASSQQGDYGYTFGSGTRLTVV.

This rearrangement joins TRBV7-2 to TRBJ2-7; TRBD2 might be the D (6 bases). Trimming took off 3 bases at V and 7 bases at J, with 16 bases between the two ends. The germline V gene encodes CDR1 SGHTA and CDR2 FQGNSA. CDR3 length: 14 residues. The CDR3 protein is CASSFQRNAGEQYF. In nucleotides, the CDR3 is TGTGCCAGCAGCTTTCAAAGGAATGCGGGGGAGCAGTACTTC. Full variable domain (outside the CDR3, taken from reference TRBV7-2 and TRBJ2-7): GAGVSQSPSNKVTEKGKDVELRCDPISGHTALYWYRQSLGQGLEFLIYFQGNSAPDKSGLPSDRFSAERTGGSVSTLTIQRTQQEDSAVYLCASSFQRNAGEQYFGPGTRLTVT.

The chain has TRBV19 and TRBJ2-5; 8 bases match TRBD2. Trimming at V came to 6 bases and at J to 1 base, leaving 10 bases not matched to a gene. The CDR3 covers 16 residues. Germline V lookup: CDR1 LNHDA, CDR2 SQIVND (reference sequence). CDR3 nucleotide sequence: TGTGCCAGTAGCCGGGAGGGGGGGGCATCCCAAGAGACCCAGTACTTC. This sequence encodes CASSREGGASQETQYF. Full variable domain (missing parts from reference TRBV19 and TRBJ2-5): DGGITQSPKYLFRKEGQNVTLSCEQNLNHDAMYWYRQDPGQGLRLIYYSQIVNDFQKGDIAEGYSVSREKKESFPLTVTSAQKNPTAFYLCASSREGGASQETQYFGPGTRLLVL.

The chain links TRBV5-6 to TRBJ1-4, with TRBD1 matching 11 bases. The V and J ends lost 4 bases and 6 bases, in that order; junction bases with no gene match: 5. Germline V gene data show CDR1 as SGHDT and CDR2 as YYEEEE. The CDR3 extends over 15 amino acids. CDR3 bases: TGTGCCAGCAGCCAACGGGACAGGGGGTATGAAAAACTGTTTTTT. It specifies CASSQRDRGYEKLFF. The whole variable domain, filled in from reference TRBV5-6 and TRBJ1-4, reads DAGVTQSPTHLIKTRGQQVTLRCSPKSGHDTVSWYQQALGQGPQFIFQYYEEEERQRGNFPDRFSGHQFPNYSSELNVNALLLGDSALYLCASSQRDRGYEKLFFGSGTQLSVL.

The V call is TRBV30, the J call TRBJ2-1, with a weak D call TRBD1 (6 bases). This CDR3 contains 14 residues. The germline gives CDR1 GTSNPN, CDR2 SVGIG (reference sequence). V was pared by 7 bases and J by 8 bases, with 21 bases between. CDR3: CASTSSFRGDEQFF. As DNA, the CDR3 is TGTGCCTCTACATCCTCCTTCAGGGGTGATGAGCAGTTCTTC.

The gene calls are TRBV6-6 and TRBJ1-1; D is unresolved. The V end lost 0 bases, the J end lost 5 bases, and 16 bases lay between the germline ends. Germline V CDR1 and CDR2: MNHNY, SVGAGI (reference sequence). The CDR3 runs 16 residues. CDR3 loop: CASSYSVAGGRTEAFF. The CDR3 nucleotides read TGTGCCAGCAGTTACTCGGTGGCGGGAGGGAGGACTGAAGCTTTCTTT.

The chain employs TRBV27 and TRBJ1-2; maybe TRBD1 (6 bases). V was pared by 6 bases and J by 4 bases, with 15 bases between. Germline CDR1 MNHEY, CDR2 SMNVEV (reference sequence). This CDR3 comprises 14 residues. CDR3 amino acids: CASSRSRGSYGYTF. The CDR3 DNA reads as TGTGCCAGCAGCCGAAGCAGGGGCAGCTATGGCTACACCTTC.

CDR3 amino acids: CASSPGNYGYTF. In DNA, the CDR3 is TGTGCCAGCTCACCAGGCAACTATGGCTACACCTTC. The gene calls are TRBV18 and TRBJ1-2; D is unresolved. Germline lookup yields CDR1 KGHSH and CDR2 LQKENI. CDR3 length: 12 residues. V lost 2 bases to trimming and J lost 2 bases, with 3 bases between them. The full variable domain, in which reference TRBV18 and TRBJ1-2 provide the parts outside the CDR3, is NAGVMQNPRHLVRRRGQEARLRCSPMKGHSHVYWYRQLPEEGLKFMVYLQKENIIDESGMPKERFSAEFPKEGPSILRIQQVVRGDSAAYFCASSPGNYGYTFGSGTRLTVV.

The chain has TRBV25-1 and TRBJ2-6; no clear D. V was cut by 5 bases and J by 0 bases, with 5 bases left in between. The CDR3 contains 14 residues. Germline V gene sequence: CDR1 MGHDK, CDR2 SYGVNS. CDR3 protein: CASSRGSGANVLTF. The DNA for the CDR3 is TGTGCCAGCAGTAGAGGCTCTGGGGCCAACGTCCTGACTTTC.